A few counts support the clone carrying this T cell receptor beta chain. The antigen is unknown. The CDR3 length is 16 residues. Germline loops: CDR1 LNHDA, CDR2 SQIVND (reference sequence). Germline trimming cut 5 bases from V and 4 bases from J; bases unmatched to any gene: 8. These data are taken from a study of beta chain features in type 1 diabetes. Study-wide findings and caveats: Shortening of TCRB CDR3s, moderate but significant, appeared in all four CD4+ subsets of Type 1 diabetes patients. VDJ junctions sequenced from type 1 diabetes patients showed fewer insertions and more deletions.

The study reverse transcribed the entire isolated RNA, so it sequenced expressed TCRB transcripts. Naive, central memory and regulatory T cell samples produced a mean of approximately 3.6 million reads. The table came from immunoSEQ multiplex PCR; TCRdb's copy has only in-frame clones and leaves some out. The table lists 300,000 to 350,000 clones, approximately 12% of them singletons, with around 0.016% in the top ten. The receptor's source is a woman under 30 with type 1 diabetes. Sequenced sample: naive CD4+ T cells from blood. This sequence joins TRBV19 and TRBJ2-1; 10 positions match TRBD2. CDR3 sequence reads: CASSGRTSGRYNEQFF. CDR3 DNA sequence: TGTGCCAGTAGTGGACGGACTAGCGGTAGATACAATGAGCAGTTCTTC.